Shown below are 26 T cell receptor beta chains from a single sample sequenced in a study of blood T cells in healthy people across ages. A second PCR of roughly 6 to 12 cycles used a sample-barcoded 5' primer and a J-beta primer mix. TCRdb processed the 5' RACE reads anew with MiXCR; each CDR3 protein has one entry. The sample gives hundreds of thousands of distinct CDR3 sequences, under 50% of which show up once; 13% is in the top ten. The sequencing input was blood. These receptors were obtained from a man aged 25-45 years in good health.

The V call is TRBV29-1, the J call TRBJ2-7; D is tentatively TRBD1 or TRBD2 (5 bases each). The CDR3 is made up of 13 amino acids. V was pared by 6 bases and J by 7 bases, with 19 bases between. Germline loops: CDR1 SQVTM, CDR2 ANQGSEA. The CDR3 region is CSVNPGQGFEQYF. CDR3 sequence (DNA): TGCAGCGTGAACCCGGGGCAGGGATTTGAGCAGTACTTC.

This chain uses TRBV4-2 with TRBJ2-1; 7 bases are shared with TRBD2. CDR3 length equals 17 residues. With 0 bases clipped from V and 8 bases from J, the junction kept 13 bases outside the gene matches. Germline lookup yields CDR1 LGHNA and CDR2 YNFKEQ. The DNA of the CDR3 is TGTGCCAGCAGCCAAGATAAGAGCGGGACCCCTCGGGATGAGCAGTTCTTC. Translation gives CASSQDKSGTPRDEQFF.

This rearrangement joins TRBV5-1 to TRBJ1-5; TRBD1 matches at 10 bases. V shed 3 bases and J 0 bases; nucleotides not matched to a gene: 12. There are 19 residues in the CDR3. Germline V gene sequence: CDR1 SGHRS, CDR2 YFSETQ. CDR3 protein: CASSWQGQGTSLSNQPQHF. The CDR3 region has the DNA TGCGCCAGCAGCTGGCAGGGACAGGGGACCTCCCTTAGCAATCAGCCCCAGCATTTT.

This clonotype was recorded a few times. This sequence joins TRBV7-9 and TRBJ2-4; unclear D gene. Near its end, the DNA agrees better with TRBJ2-5, so the J call may be wrong. Per germline, CDR1 SEHNR and CDR2 FQNEAQ (reference sequence). The CDR3 is made up of 12 amino acids. The CDR3 bases are TGTGCCAGCAGCTCCGCCAAAGAGACCCAGTACTTC. Protein sequence: CASSSAKETQYF.

Concerning this clonotype: One junction end does not reproduce the germline sequence, and a read error may be involved. V and J are TRBV5-1 and TRBJ2-1; 10 bases align to TRBD1. The CDR3 is 16 amino acids. Germline CDR1 is SGHRS and CDR2 is YFSETQ. The CDR3 sequence is CASILAGQGVLNEQFF. The CDR3 region has the DNA TGCGCCAGCATCTTGGCCGGACAGGGGGTTTTGAATGAGCAGTTCTTC.

On this clonotype itself: A much larger clone is a single base away; this may be a read error. V is TRBV3-1 and J is TRBJ2-6; the D call may be TRBD1 or TRBD2 (5 bases each). Looked up from germline, CDR1 is LGHDT and CDR2 is YNNKEL (reference sequence). The CDR3 sequence is 18 residues long. This chain's CDR3 is CAGSQATARGSGANVLTF. CDR3 sequence (DNA): TGTGCCGGCAGCCAAGCGACAGCCCGGGGCTCTGGGGCCAACGTCCTGACTTTC.

This clonotype was detected a few times. J is TRBJ1-2 and V is TRBV29-1; unclear D gene. Deletions cut 4 bases from V and 9 bases from J, with 15 bases between. The CDR3 sequence is 12 residues long. Germline V lookup: CDR1 SQVTM, CDR2 ANQGSEA. The CDR3 is CSVVQEIHSYTF. For the CDR3, the DNA is TGCAGCGTTGTCCAGGAAATACATAGCTACACCTTC.

This chain uses TRBV3-1 with TRBJ2-7; no reliable D call. V shed 1 base and J shed 6 bases, with 7 bases lying between them. The CDR3 contains 12 residues. The germline V gene has CDR1 LGHDT and CDR2 YNNKEL (reference sequence). CDR3 DNA: TGTGCCAGCAGCCAAGGACGCGTCGAGCAGTACTTC. Its translation: CASSQGRVEQYF.

Worth noting for this clonotype: Mismatch with germline at one junction end may stem from a read error. This chain uses TRBV20-1 with TRBJ2-3; D possibly matches TRBD1 or TRBD2 (5 bases each). Per germline, CDR1 DFQATT and CDR2 SNEGSKA (reference sequence). The CDR3 runs 15 residues. CDR3 protein: CSARDGGRATDAQYF. In nucleotides, the CDR3 is TGCAGTGCTAGAGATGGAGGCAGGGCGACAGATGCGCAGTATTTT.

With regard to this clonotype: A read error is possible here, since a much larger clone lies one base away. For the CDR3, the DNA is TGCAGTGCTACCTACCTCCACGAGCAGTACTTC. Its protein product is CSATYLHEQYF. This chain uses TRBV20-1 with TRBJ2-4; D unclear. The J call may not be correct, given that the DNA end is closer to TRBJ2-7. Germline CDR1 DFQATT, CDR2 SNEGSKA (reference sequence). CDR3 size: 11 residues.

J is TRBJ2-7 and V is TRBV20-1; D is unclear. This CDR3 is 12 amino acids long. Trimming pared 1 base from V and 3 bases from J, leaving 7 bases between. The V gene's germline CDR1 is DFQATT and CDR2 SNEGSKA (reference sequence). Written as DNA, the CDR3 is TGCAGTGCTAGAGTGGGGAACTACGAGCAGTACTTC. This codes for CSARVGNYEQYF.

This clonotype was observed once. The chain joins TRBV5-1 to TRBJ1-6, with D tentatively TRBD1 (5 bases). The CDR3 spans 14 residues. The V end was cut by 3 bases, the J end by 8 bases, with 12 bases between. Germline CDR1 is SGHRS and CDR2 is YFSETQ. CDR3 sequence (DNA): TGCGCCAGCAGCTGGAGCCTGGGGGATTCACCCCTCCACTTT. It codes for CASSWSLGDSPLHF.

The chain links TRBV11-3 to TRBJ2-5; 7 nucleotides line up with TRBD2. TRBJ2-7 explains the end of the DNA better; the J call may be wrong. Germline V gene lookup returns CDR1 SGHNT and CDR2 YENEEA. The CDR3 runs 15 residues. CDR3 protein: CASSSVAGDYYEQYF. CDR3 DNA: TGTGCCAGCAGCTCCGTCGCGGGGGATTACTACGAGCAGTACTTC.

Many counts were recorded for this clonotype. The chain joins TRBV18 to TRBJ1-1; no reliable D call. V dropped 3 bases and J dropped 6 bases, with 11 bases sitting between them. The CDR3 consists of 13 residues. Germline loops: CDR1 KGHSH, CDR2 LQKENI. This chain's CDR3 is CASSPGSAPEAFF. In DNA, the CDR3 is TGTGCCAGCTCACCGGGTTCGGCACCTGAAGCTTTCTTT.

CDR3 amino acids: CSAISTGSSYEQYF. The CDR3 DNA follows: TGCAGTGCTATTTCGACAGGGTCCTCCTACGAGCAGTACTTC. The genes are TRBV20-1 and TRBJ2-7; 7 bases are shared with TRBD1. This CDR3 comprises 14 residues. The ends lost 4 bases at V and 0 bases at J; junction bases unmatched: 6. CDR1 and CDR2 from the germline V gene are DFQATT and SNEGSKA (reference sequence).

The chain links TRBV6-5 to TRBJ2-5, with 9 bases identical to TRBD2. The trim removed 0 bases at V and 4 bases at J, leaving 3 bases unmatched. The CDR3 runs 15 residues. The germline CDR1 and CDR2 sequences are MNHEY and SVGAGI. The CDR3 DNA sequence: TGTGCCAGCAGTTACTCAGTAGCGGGGGTAGAGACCCAGTACTTC. Residues: CASSYSVAGVETQYF.

This chain joins TRBV3-1 and TRBJ1-2; 7 nucleotides line up with TRBD1. The CDR3 is 14 residues long. With V trimmed by 4 bases and J by 2 bases, 4 bases remained unmatched. The germline gives CDR1 LGHDT, CDR2 YNNKEL (reference sequence). Here the CDR3 reads CASSRTGQNYGYTF. The CDR3 nucleotides read TGTGCCAGCAGCCGGACAGGCCAGAACTATGGCTACACCTTC.

This chain's CDR3 is CASSVVSQNYGYTF. CDR3 sequence (DNA): TGTGCCAGCAGCGTAGTCTCCCAGAACTATGGCTACACCTTC. This chain uses TRBV9 with TRBJ1-2, with D unclear. CDR3 size: 14 residues. Germline assignment: CDR1 SGDLS and CDR2 YYNGEE. V lost 0 bases and J 2 bases, leaving 8 bases between the germline ends.

Points on this clonotype: Just one base apart from a much larger clone, this may be a read error. V and J are TRBV6-6 and TRBJ2-7; D is unclear. Trimming stripped 5 bases from V and 3 bases from J, with 2 bases between. The CDR3 is 10 amino acids. CDR1 is MNHNY, CDR2 SVGAGI, per germline (reference sequence). The CDR3 DNA follows: TGTGCCAGCAGTGTCTACGAGCAGTACTTC. Translated: CASSVYEQYF.

This clonotype was seen many times. The chain is built from TRBV20-1 and TRBJ2-7; D possibly corresponds to TRBD1 (6 bases). CDR1 and CDR2 from the germline V gene are DFQATT and SNEGSKA (reference sequence). The CDR3 covers 15 residues. V gave up 0 bases and J gave up 3 bases, with 15 bases separating them. This chain's CDR3 is CSAREGFTGYYEQYF. In DNA, the CDR3 is TGCAGTGCTAGAGAGGGATTTACAGGGTACTACGAGCAGTACTTC.

This clonotype has only a few counts. This sequence joins TRBV6-2 or TRBV6-3 and TRBJ1-2, with D perhaps matching TRBD1 (5 bases). V was pared by 6 bases and J by 3 bases, with 11 bases between. There are 13 residues in the CDR3. Germline values: CDR1 MNHEY, CDR2 SVGEGT. Here the CDR3 reads CASRTTADYGYTF. CDR3 nucleotide sequence: TGTGCCAGCAGGACGACAGCTGACTATGGCTACACCTTC.

V gene TRBV29-1 combines with J gene TRBJ2-6, with 7 positions matching TRBD1. The length of the CDR3 is 14 residues. With 6 bases clipped from V and 1 base from J, the junction kept 3 bases outside the gene matches. Germline V gene lookup returns CDR1 SQVTM and CDR2 ANQGSEA. The CDR3 is CSVKTGSGANVLTF. The CDR3 DNA follows: TGCAGCGTGAAGACAGGGTCTGGGGCCAACGTCCTGACTTTC.

V and J are TRBV12-3 or TRBV12-4 and TRBJ1-2; 8 bases map to TRBD1. Germline trimming cut 6 bases from V and 4 bases from J; bases unmatched to any gene: 13. The CDR3 loop spans 16 amino acids. The CDR3 loop is CASSPRQGSSVYGYTF. The CDR3, as DNA: TGTGCCAGCAGCCCTCGACAGGGGAGCTCGGTCTATGGCTACACCTTC.

This chain connects TRBV7-8 to TRBJ2-2; 10 nucleotides agree with TRBD1. The CDR3 extends over 17 amino acids. The germline CDR1 and CDR2 sequences are SGHVS and FQNEAQ. The junction had 13 bases not matched to a gene; V was cut back by 5 bases and J by 7 bases. The CDR3 is CASSPGQGSGTIGELFF. CDR3 coding DNA: TGTGCCAGCAGCCCGGGACAGGGGTCTGGTACGATCGGGGAGCTGTTTTTT.

This clonotype was seen only a few times. This chain connects TRBV10-3 to TRBJ1-6; D is possibly TRBD1 (5 bases). The CDR3 is 15 residues long. Looked up from germline, CDR1 is ENHRY and CDR2 is SYGVKD. Deletions cut 3 bases from V and 7 bases from J, with 13 bases between. Here the CDR3 DNA reads TGTGCCATCAGTGAAACGACAGCCCCAAATTCACCCCTCCACTTT. Amino acids: CAISETTAPNSPLHF.

The V call is TRBV3-1, the J call TRBJ2-5; D uncertain. The J call is doubtful: the DNA matches TRBJ2-7 better. CDR3 length: 15 residues. CDR1 is LGHDT and CDR2 is YNNKEL in the germline V gene (reference sequence). In DNA, the CDR3 is TGTGCCAGCAGCCAAGATGAGAGACTTACCTACGAGCAGTACTTC. Residues: CASSQDERLTYEQYF.